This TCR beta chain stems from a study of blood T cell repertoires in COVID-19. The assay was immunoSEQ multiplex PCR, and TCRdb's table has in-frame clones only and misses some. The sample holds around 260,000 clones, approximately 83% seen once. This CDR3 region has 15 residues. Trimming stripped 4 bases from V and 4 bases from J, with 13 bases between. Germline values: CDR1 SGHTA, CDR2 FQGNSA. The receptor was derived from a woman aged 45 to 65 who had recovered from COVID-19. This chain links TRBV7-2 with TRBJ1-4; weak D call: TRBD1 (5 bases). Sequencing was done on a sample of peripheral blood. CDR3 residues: CASSSRDLGNEKLFF. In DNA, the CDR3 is TGTGCCAGCAGCTCTCGGGACTTGGGTAATGAAAAACTGTTTTTT.